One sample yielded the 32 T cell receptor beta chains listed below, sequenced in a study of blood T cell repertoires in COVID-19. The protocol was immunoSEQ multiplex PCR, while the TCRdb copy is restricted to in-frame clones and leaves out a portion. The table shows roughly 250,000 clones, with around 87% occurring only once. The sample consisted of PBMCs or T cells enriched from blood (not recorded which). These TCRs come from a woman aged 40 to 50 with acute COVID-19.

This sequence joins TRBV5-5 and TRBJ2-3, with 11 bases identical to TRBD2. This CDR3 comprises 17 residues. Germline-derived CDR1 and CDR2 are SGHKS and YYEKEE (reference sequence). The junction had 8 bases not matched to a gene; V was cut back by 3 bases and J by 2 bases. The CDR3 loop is CASSYPVAGGPTDTQYF. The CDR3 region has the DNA TGTGCCAGCAGCTACCCCGTAGCGGGAGGGCCCACAGATACGCAGTATTTT.

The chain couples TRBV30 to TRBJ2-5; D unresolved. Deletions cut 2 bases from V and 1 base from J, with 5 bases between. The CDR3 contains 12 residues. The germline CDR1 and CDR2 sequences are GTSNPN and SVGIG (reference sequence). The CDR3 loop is CAWSQRQETQYF. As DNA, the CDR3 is TGTGCCTGGAGTCAGCGCCAAGAGACCCAGTACTTC.

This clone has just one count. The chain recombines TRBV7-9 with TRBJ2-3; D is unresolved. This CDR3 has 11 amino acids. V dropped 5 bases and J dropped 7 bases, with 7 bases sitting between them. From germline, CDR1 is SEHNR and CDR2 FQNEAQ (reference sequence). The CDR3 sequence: CASSGKNTQYF. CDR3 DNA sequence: TGTGCCAGCAGCGGCAAAAATACGCAGTATTTT.

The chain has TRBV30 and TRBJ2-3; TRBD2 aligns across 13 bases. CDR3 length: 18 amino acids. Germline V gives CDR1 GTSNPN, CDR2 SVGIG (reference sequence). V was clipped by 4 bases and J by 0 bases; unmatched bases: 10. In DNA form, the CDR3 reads TGTGCCTGGATCCCGACTAGCGGGAGGCCCTATAGCACAGATACGCAGTATTTT. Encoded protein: CAWIPTSGRPYSTDTQYF.

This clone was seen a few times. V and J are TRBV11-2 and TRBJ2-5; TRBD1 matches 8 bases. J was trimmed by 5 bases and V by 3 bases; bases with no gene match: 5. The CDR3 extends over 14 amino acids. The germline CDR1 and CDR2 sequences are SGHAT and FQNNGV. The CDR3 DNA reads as TGTGCCAGCAGCTTTCAGGGGGCAGGGGAGACCCAGTACTTC. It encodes CASSFQGAGETQYF.

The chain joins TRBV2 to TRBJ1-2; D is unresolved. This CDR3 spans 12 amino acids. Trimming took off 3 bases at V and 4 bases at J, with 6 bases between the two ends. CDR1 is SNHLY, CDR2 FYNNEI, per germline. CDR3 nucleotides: TGTGCCAGCAGTGACAACTTCTATGGCTACACCTTC. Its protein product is CASSDNFYGYTF.

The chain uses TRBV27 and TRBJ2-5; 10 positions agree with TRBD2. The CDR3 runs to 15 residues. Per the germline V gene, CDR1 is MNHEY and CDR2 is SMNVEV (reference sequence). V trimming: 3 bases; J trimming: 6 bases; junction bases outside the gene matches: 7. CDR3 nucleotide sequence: TGTGCCAGCAGTTTTGGGGGGACTAGCGAGAAGACCCAGTACTTC. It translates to CASSFGGTSEKTQYF.

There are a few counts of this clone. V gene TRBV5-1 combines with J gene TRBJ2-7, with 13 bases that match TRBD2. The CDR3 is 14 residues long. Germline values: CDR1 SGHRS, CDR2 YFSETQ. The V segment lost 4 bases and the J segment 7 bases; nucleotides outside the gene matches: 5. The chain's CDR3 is CASSPGLAGAEQYF. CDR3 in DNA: TGCGCCAGCAGCCCTGGACTAGCGGGAGCGGAGCAGTACTTC.

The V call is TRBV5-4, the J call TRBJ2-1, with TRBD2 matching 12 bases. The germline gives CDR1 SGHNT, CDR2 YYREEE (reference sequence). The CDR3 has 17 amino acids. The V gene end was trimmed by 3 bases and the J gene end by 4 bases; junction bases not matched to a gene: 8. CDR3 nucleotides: TGTGCCAGCAGCTCCCCCGGGACTAGCGGGCCGTACAATGAGCAGTTCTTC. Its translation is CASSSPGTSGPYNEQFF.

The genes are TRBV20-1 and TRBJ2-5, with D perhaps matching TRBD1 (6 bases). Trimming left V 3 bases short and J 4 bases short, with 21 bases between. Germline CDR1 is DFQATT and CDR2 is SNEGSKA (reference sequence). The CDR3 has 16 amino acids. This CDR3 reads CSASSGDRGSAETQYF. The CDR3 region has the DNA TGCAGTGCTAGTTCCGGCGATAGGGGGTCCGCAGAGACCCAGTACTTC.

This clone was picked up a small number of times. This chain's CDR3 is CASSWTTGRRSNQPQHF. The CDR3 coding sequence is TGTGCCAGCAGCTGGACGACAGGGAGAAGGAGCAATCAGCCCCAGCATTTT. The chain employs TRBV5-8 and TRBJ1-5; TRBD1 aligns across 7 bases. This CDR3 spans 17 amino acids. Trimming at V came to 3 bases and at J to 1 base, leaving 10 bases not matched to a gene. CDR1 is SGHTS, CDR2 YDEGEE, per germline.

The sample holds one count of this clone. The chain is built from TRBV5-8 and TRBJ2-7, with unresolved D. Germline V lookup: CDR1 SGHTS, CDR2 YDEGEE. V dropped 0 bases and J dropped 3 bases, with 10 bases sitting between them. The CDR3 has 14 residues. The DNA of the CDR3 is TGTGCCAGCAGCTTGGCGGGTAATCTCTACGAGCAGTACTTC. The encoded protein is CASSLAGNLYEQYF.

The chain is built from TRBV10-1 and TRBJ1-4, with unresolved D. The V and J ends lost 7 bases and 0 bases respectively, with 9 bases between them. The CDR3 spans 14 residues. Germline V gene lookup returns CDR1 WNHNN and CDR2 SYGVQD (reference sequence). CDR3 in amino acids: CASTRQTTNEKLFF. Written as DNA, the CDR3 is TGCGCCAGCACTAGGCAAACAACTAATGAAAAACTGTTTTTT.

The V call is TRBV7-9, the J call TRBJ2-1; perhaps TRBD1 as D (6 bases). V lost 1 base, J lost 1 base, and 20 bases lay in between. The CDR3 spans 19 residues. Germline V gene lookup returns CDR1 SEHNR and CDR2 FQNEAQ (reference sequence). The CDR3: CASSLVRGFGSGSYNEQFF. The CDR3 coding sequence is TGTGCCAGCAGCTTAGTAAGGGGGTTTGGCAGCGGATCCTACAATGAGCAGTTCTTC.

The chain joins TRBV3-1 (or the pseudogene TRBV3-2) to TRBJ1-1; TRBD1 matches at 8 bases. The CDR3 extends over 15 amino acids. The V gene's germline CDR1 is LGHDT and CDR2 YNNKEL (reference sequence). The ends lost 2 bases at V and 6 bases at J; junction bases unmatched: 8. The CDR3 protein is CASSQMDRDWSEAFF. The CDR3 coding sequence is TGTGCCAGCAGCCAAATGGACAGGGACTGGTCTGAAGCTTTCTTT.

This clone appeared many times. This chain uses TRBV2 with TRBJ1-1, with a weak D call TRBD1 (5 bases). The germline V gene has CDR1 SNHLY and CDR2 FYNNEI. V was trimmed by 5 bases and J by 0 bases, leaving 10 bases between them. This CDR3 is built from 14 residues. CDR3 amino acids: CASSLEDMNTEAFF. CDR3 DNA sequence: TGTGCCAGCAGTTTAGAGGACATGAACACTGAAGCTTTCTTT.

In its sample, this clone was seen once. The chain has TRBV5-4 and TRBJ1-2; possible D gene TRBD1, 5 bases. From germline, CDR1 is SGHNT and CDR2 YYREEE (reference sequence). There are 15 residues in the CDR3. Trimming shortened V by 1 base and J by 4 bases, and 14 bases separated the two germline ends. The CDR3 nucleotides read TGTGCCAGCAGCTTGCAAGTGGGGCAGATCTATGGCTACACCTTC. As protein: CASSLQVGQIYGYTF. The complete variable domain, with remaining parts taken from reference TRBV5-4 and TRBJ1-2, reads ETGVTQSPTHLIKTRGQQVTLRCSSQSGHNTVSWYQQALGQGPQFIFQYYREEENGRGNFPPRFSGLQFPNYSSELNVNALELDDSALYLCASSLQVGQIYGYTFGSGTRLTVV.

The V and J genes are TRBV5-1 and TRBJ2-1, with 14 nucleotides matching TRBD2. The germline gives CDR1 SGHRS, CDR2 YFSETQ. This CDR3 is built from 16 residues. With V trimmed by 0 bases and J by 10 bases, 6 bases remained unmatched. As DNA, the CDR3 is TGCGCCAGCAGCTTGGCCGGGACTAGCGGGAGTCGAGAGCAGTTCTTC. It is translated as CASSLAGTSGSREQFF.

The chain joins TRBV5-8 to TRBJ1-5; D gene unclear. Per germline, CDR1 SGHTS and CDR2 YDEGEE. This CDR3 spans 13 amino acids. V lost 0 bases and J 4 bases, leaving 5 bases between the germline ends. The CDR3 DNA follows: TGTGCCAGCAGCTTGGACGGGAATCAGCCCCAGCATTTT. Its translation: CASSLDGNQPQHF.

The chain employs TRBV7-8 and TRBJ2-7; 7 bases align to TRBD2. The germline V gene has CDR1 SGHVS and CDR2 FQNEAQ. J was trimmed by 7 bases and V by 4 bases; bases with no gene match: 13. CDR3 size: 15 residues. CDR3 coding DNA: TGTGCCAGCAGCTCCCGGACTAGAACTTCTCGGGAGCAGTACTTC. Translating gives CASSSRTRTSREQYF.

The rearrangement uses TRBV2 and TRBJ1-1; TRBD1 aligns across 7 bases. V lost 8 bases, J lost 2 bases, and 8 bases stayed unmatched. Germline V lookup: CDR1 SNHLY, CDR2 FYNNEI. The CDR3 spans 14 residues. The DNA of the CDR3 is TGTGCCAGCCACGAGACAGGGACTAACACTGAAGCTTTCTTT. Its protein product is CASHETGTNTEAFF.

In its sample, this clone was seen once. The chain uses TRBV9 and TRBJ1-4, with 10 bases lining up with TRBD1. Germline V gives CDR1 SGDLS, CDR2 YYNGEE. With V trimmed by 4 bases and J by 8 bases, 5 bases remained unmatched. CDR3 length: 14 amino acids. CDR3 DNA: TGTGCCAGCAGCACCGGGACAGGGGAGGAAAAACTGTTTTTT. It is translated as CASSTGTGEEKLFF. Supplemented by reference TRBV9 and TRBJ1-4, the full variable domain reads DSGVTQTPKHLITATGQRVTLRCSPRSGDLSVYWYQQSLDQGLQFLIQYYNGEERAKGNILERFSAQQFPDLHSELNLSSLELGDSALYFCASSTGTGEEKLFFGSGTQLSVL.

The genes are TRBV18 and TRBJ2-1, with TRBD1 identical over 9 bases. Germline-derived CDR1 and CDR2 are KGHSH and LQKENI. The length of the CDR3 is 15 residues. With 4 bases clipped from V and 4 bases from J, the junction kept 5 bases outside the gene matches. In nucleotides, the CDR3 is TGTGCCAGCTCACGAACAGGGGGCTCATACAATGAGCAGTTCTTC. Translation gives CASSRTGGSYNEQFF.

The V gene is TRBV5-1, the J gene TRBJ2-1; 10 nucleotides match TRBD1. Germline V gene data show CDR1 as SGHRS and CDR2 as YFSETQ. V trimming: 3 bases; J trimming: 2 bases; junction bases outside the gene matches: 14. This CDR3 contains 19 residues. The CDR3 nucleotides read TGCGCCAGCAGCTCCCGGGACAGGGGCCTAGCGGATACCTACAATGAGCAGTTCTTC. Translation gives CASSSRDRGLADTYNEQFF.

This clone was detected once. CDR3 coding DNA: TGTGCCAGCAGCCAAGAGGGAGTAAACACTGAAGCTTTCTTT. Amino acids: CASSQEGVNTEAFF. The chain joins TRBV4-2 to TRBJ1-1; D is undetermined. Germline V CDR1 and CDR2: LGHNA, YNFKEQ. Trimming took off 0 bases at V and 2 bases at J, with 7 bases between the two ends. This CDR3 spans 14 amino acids.

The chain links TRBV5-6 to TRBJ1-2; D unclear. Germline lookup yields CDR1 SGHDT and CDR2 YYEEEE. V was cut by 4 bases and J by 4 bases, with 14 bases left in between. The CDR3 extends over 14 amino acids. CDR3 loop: CASSHLKGGYGYTF. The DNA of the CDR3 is TGTGCCAGCAGCCATCTCAAGGGAGGCTATGGCTACACCTTC.

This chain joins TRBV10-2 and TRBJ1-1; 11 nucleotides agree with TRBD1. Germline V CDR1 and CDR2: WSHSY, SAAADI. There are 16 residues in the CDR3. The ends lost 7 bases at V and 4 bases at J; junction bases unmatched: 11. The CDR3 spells CASTWDRGSWGTEAFF. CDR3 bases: TGCGCCAGCACCTGGGACAGGGGGTCGTGGGGCACTGAAGCTTTCTTT.

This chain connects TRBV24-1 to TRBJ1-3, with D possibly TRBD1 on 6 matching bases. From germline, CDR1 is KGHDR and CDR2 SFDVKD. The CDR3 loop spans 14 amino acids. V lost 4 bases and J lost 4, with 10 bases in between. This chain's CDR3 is CATSDRGDGNTIYF. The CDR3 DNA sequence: TGTGCCACCAGTGACAGGGGAGACGGAAACACCATATATTTT.

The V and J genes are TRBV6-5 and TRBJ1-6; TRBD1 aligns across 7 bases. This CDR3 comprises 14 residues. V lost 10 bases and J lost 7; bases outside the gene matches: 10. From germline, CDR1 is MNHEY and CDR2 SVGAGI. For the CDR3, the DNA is TGTGCCACCCTCCGGGACAGTAAGAATTCACCCCTCCACTTT. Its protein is CATLRDSKNSPLHF.

This CDR3 is CASSISGTGFGNSPLHF. The CDR3 DNA follows: TGTGCCAGTAGTATCTCCGGGACAGGGTTTGGGAATTCACCCCTCCACTTT. The chain is built from TRBV19 and TRBJ1-6, with 9 bases matching TRBD1. Germline CDR1 reads LNHDA; CDR2 reads SQIVND (reference sequence). The CDR3 loop spans 17 amino acids. The J segment lost 7 bases and the V segment lost 3 bases, leaving 10 bases of the junction unmatched.

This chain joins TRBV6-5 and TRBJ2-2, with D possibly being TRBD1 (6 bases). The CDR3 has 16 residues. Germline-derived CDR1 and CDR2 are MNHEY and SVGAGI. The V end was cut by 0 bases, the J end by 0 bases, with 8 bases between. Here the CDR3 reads CASSYSPGANTGELFF. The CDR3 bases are TGTGCCAGCAGTTACTCGCCAGGGGCGAACACCGGGGAGCTGTTTTTT.

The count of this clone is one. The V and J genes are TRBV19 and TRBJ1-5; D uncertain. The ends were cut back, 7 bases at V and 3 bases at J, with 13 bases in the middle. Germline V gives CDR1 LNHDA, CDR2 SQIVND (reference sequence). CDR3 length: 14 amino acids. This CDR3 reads CASNGPRDNQPQHF. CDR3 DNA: TGTGCCAGTAACGGACCACGGGACAATCAGCCCCAGCATTTT.